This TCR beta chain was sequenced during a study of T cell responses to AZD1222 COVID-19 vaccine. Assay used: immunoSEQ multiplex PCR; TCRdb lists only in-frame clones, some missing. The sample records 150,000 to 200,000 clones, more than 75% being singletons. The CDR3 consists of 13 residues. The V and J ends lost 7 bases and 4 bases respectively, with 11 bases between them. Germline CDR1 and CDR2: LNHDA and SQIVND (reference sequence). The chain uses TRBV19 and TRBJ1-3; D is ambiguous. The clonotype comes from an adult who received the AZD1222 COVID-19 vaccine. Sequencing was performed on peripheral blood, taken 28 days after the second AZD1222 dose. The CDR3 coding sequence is TGTGCCAGTATCCGAACTGGGGGAAACACCATATATTTT. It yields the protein CASIRTGGNTIYF. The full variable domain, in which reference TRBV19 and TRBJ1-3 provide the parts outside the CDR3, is DGGITQSPKYLFRKEGQNVTLSCEQNLNHDAMYWYRQDPGQGLRLIYYSQIVNDFQKGDIAEGYSVSREKKESFPLTVTSAQKNPTAFYLCASIRTGGNTIYFGEGSWLTVV.